The 26 T cell receptor beta chains presented below share a single source sample, sequenced in a study of shared clonotypes between healthy human individuals. Assay: immunoSEQ multiplex PCR; the TCRdb copy retains only in-frame clones and omits some. The sample lists 650,000 to 750,000 clones, approximately 79% occurring once. Sequenced input: memory CD4+ T cells sorted from blood. Indicated subset: CD45RA-negative fraction. These receptors all come from a woman aged 30 to 39 in good health.

This clone was picked up one time. Other nucleotide sequences in the sample specify the same CDR3. The chain recombines TRBV6-1 with TRBJ1-2; a weak D match, TRBD1 (5 bases). V was pared by 7 bases and J by 3 bases, with 6 bases between. The CDR3 totals 11 residues. Germline V lookup: CDR1 MNHNS, CDR2 SASEGT. The CDR3 region has the DNA TGTGCCAGCAAACAGGACTATGGCTACACCTTC. This gives the protein CASKQDYGYTF.

The sample holds one count of this clone. The chain is built from TRBV5-1 and TRBJ2-6; the D is unclear. The CDR3 contains 16 residues. Germline CDR1 is SGHRS and CDR2 is YFSETQ. Trimming shortened V by 4 bases and J by 0 bases, and 11 bases separated the two germline ends. The CDR3, as DNA: TGCGCCAGCAGCGGGCACACTATCTCTGGGGCCAACGTCCTGACTTTC. Translation gives CASSGHTISGANVLTF.

The chain links TRBV5-1 to TRBJ2-5; D uncertain. Germline V gene lookup returns CDR1 SGHRS and CDR2 YFSETQ. The CDR3 extends over 15 amino acids. The germline V and J ends were trimmed by 0 bases and 2 bases, with 11 bases remaining between them. The CDR3: CASSLGFRLQETQYF. CDR3 coding DNA: TGCGCCAGCAGCTTGGGTTTCCGGTTACAAGAGACCCAGTACTTC.

CDR3 residues: CASRPPQGSGNTIYF. The DNA for the CDR3 is TGTGCCAGCAGGCCCCCGCAGGGGTCTGGAAACACCATATATTTT. This chain uses TRBV6-5 with TRBJ1-3; D possibly corresponds to TRBD1 (6 bases). Germline V gene data show CDR1 as MNHEY and CDR2 as SVGAGI. The length of the CDR3 is 15 residues. Trimming removed 6 bases from V and 1 base from J, with 13 bases in between.

The chain links TRBV5-1 to TRBJ2-7; 8 nucleotides match TRBD2. Per germline, CDR1 SGHRS and CDR2 YFSETQ. This CDR3 is built from 15 residues. Trimming at V came to 5 bases and at J to 0 bases, leaving 7 bases not matched to a gene. The CDR3 nucleotides are TGCGCCAGCAGTGGAGCGGGAGTCAACTCCTACGAGCAGTACTTC. Its protein is CASSGAGVNSYEQYF.

Remarks on this clone: Within the sample, other DNA sequences also encode this same CDR3. The chain joins TRBV6-5 to TRBJ2-7; no clear D gene. The V gene lost 0 bases and the J gene lost 3 bases, with 6 bases spanning the gap. The CDR3 covers 13 residues. Germline V lookup: CDR1 MNHEY, CDR2 SVGAGI. In DNA form, the CDR3 reads TGTGCCAGCAGTTACTCAATTGGCTACGAGCAGTACTTC. As protein: CASSYSIGYEQYF.

This clone was recorded many times. The gene calls are TRBV6-5 and TRBJ1-4, with 8 bases identical to TRBD1. Germline trimming cut 0 bases from V and 9 bases from J; bases unmatched to any gene: 6. Germline loops: CDR1 MNHEY, CDR2 SVGAGI. This CDR3 is 15 amino acids long. The CDR3 DNA reads TGTGCCAGCAGTTACTCGTTGGACAGGGAGAAAAAACTGTTTTTT. It translates to CASSYSLDREKKLFF.

There are a few counts of this clone. This chain joins TRBV10-1 and TRBJ2-3; D uncertain. The CDR3 has 15 amino acids. Per the germline V gene, CDR1 is WNHNN and CDR2 is SYGVQD (reference sequence). V lost 4 bases, J lost 2 bases, and 13 bases lay in between. CDR3 nucleotides: TGCGCCAGCAGTGCCCAAAGTAGTGCCACAGATACGCAGTATTTT. Translated, it gives CASSAQSSATDTQYF.

On this clone: Just one base apart from a much larger clone, this may be a read error. The same CDR3 arises from other DNA sequences in this sample as well. V is TRBV5-8 and J is TRBJ2-3; D gene ambiguous. V lost 1 base, J lost 4 bases, and 4 bases lay in between. This CDR3 has 12 amino acids. Per germline, CDR1 SGHTS and CDR2 YDEGEE. The CDR3 nucleotides read TGTGCCAGCAGCTTGAGGGCAGATACGCAGTATTTT. Its protein is CASSLRADTQYF.

CDR3 in DNA: TGCGCCAGCAGTCAAACCCCTTGGGGAGAGCAGTTCTTC. Translated, it gives CASSQTPWGEQFF. The chain employs TRBV4-1 and TRBJ2-1; unclear D gene. The germline CDR1 and CDR2 sequences are MGHRA and YSYEKL. V shed 6 bases and J shed 10 bases, with 16 bases lying between them. The length of the CDR3 is 13 residues.

With respect to this clone: A far larger clone differs by one base, so this is likely a read error. J is TRBJ2-5 and V is TRBV4-1; 8 nucleotides agree with TRBD2. Per germline, CDR1 MGHRA and CDR2 YSYEKL. This CDR3 spans 16 amino acids. V lost 1 base to trimming and J lost 5 bases; unmatched junction nucleotides: 9. In DNA, the CDR3 is TGCGCCAGCAGCCAAGCCCACAGGACGGGAGGGGAGACCCAGTACTTC. Residues: CASSQAHRTGGETQYF.

The J gene is TRBJ1-1, the V gene TRBV5-4; no firm D call. V was pared by 6 bases and J by 3 bases, with 15 bases between. Germline CDR1 is SGHNT and CDR2 is YYREEE (reference sequence). This CDR3 has 14 amino acids. CDR3 sequence (DNA): TGTGCCAGCACTACGGCGGGCTTTGACACTGAAGCTTTCTTT. It translates to CASTTAGFDTEAFF.

CDR3 DNA: TGTGCCAAAAACCGTGGGGGAGGGCCCGATCAGGAATCCTACGAGCAGTACTTC. Its protein is CAKNRGGGPDQESYEQYF. This sequence joins TRBV9 and TRBJ2-7; 7 bases are a match to TRBD2. The length of the CDR3 is 18 residues. CDR1 and CDR2 (germline): SGDLS, YYNGEE. The trim removed 9 bases at V and 1 base at J, leaving 22 bases unmatched.

J is TRBJ1-1 and V is TRBV29-1, with D possibly TRBD1 on 6 matching bases. V lost 7 bases and J 3 bases, leaving 18 bases between the germline ends. Per the germline V gene, CDR1 is SQVTM and CDR2 is ANQGSEA. This CDR3 contains 14 residues. CDR3 nucleotides: TGCAGCGCTTTAGCCCAGGGGAGGGACACTGAAGCTTTCTTT. Translation gives CSALAQGRDTEAFF. The whole variable domain, filled in from reference TRBV29-1 and TRBJ1-1, reads SAVISQKPSRDICQRGTSLTIQCQVDSQVTMMFWYRQQPGQSLTLIATANQGSEATYESGFVIDKFPISRPNLTFSTLTVSNMSPEDSSIYLCSALAQGRDTEAFFGQGTRLTVV.

This clone has a handful of counts. The genes are TRBV7-2 and TRBJ1-5, with D unclear. The CDR3 totals 15 residues. The V end was cut by 5 bases, the J end by 4 bases, with 15 bases between. Per the germline V gene, CDR1 is SGHTA and CDR2 is FQGNSA. The CDR3 DNA sequence: TGTGCCAGCAGCCTTACAGTACTTACAAATCAGCCCCAGCATTTT. Its translation is CASSLTVLTNQPQHF.

The chain is built from TRBV5-4 and TRBJ2-3, with 9 bases matching TRBD2. CDR3 length: 18 residues. From germline, CDR1 is SGHNT and CDR2 YYREEE (reference sequence). The J segment lost 1 base and the V segment lost 1 base, leaving 10 bases of the junction unmatched. CDR3 DNA: TGTGCCAGCAGCTTGAGGACTAGCGCGCGCTGGGGCACAGATACGCAGTATTTT. It encodes CASSLRTSARWGTDTQYF.

This clone was recorded many times. In the same sample, other DNA sequences code for this CDR3. The rearrangement uses TRBV27 and TRBJ1-1; possible D gene TRBD1, 5 bases. V lost 2 bases and J lost 0, with 7 bases in between. CDR1 is MNHEY, CDR2 SMNVEV, per germline (reference sequence). This CDR3 is 14 amino acids long. CDR3 sequence reads: CASSLQGMNTEAFF. The CDR3 nucleotides are TGTGCCAGCAGTTTACAGGGTATGAACACTGAAGCTTTCTTT.

The CDR3 spells CASSPWRGDEKLFF. DNA for the CDR3: TGTGCCAGCAGTCCCTGGCGGGGGGATGAAAAACTGTTTTTT. V gene TRBV6-1 combines with J gene TRBJ1-4, with a possible D match to TRBD1 (5 bases). Germline CDR1 reads MNHNS; CDR2 reads SASEGT. V lost 5 bases to trimming and J lost 6 bases, with 13 bases between them. The CDR3 covers 14 residues.

The chain links TRBV15 to TRBJ1-2; D unresolved. V lost 1 base, J lost 3 bases, and 9 bases lay in between. The CDR3 contains 14 residues. Germline V lookup: CDR1 LNHNV, CDR2 YYDKDF (reference sequence). CDR3 in DNA: TGTGCCACCAGCAGAGTAGGGAGAGACTATGGCTACACCTTC. This codes for CATSRVGRDYGYTF.

This chain joins TRBV28 and TRBJ1-5; no clear D. The V end lost 6 bases, the J end lost 6 bases, and 18 bases lay between the germline ends. The CDR3 sequence is 15 residues long. Germline-derived CDR1 and CDR2 are MDHEN and SYDVKM. Here the CDR3 reads CASSSDLGKFQPQHF. In DNA, the CDR3 is TGTGCCAGCAGCAGCGACCTGGGGAAGTTTCAGCCCCAGCATTTT. Full variable domain (missing parts from reference TRBV28 and TRBJ1-5): DVKVTQSSRYLVKRTGEKVFLECVQDMDHENMFWYRQDPGLGLRLIYFSYDVKMKEKGDIPEGYSVSREKKERFSLILESASTNQTSMYLCASSSDLGKFQPQHFGDGTRLSIL.

This chain joins TRBV7-2 and TRBJ2-7; D perhaps matches TRBD2 (5 bases). CDR3 length equals 15 residues. Germline V CDR1 and CDR2: SGHTA, FQGNSA. V dropped 3 bases and J dropped 4 bases, with 16 bases sitting between them. The CDR3 reads CASSFVEGVYYEQYF. The CDR3 nucleotides read TGTGCCAGCAGCTTTGTAGAGGGAGTCTATTACGAGCAGTACTTC.

The chain links TRBV7-9 to TRBJ2-5; D gene uncertain. The CDR3 has 14 residues. Germline lookup yields CDR1 SEHNR and CDR2 FQNEAQ (reference sequence). Trimming stripped 1 base from V and 3 bases from J, with 9 bases between. In nucleotides, the CDR3 is TGTGCCAGCAGCTTAGAACGGCTGGAAGAGACCCAGTACTTC. Its protein is CASSLERLEETQYF.

The chain links TRBV4-1 to TRBJ1-5; D gene unclear. The V end was cut by 0 bases, the J end by 9 bases, with 12 bases between. This CDR3 has 14 amino acids. CDR1 and CDR2 from the germline V gene are MGHRA and YSYEKL. CDR3 coding DNA: TGCGCCAGCAGCCAAGATTTCCCTCTTAGGCCCCAGCATTTT. Residues: CASSQDFPLRPQHF.

The genes are TRBV4-1 and TRBJ2-5, with D perhaps being TRBD1 or TRBD2 (6 bases each). The J call is doubtful: the DNA matches TRBJ2-7 better. Germline-derived CDR1 and CDR2 are MGHRA and YSYEKL. There are 16 residues in the CDR3. CDR3 DNA: TGCGCCAGCAGCCGAGGGGGGAAGGACCGATACTACGAGCAGTACTTC. Its protein is CASSRGGKDRYYEQYF.

The V and J genes are TRBV5-1 and TRBJ1-2; TRBD1 is a possible D gene (5 bases). Trimming removed 4 bases at V and 11 bases at J, with 15 bases between. Per the germline V gene, CDR1 is SGHRS and CDR2 is YFSETQ. The CDR3 totals 12 residues. CDR3 nucleotides: TGCGCCAGCAGCCCCCGGGACGGTCTATACACCTTC. Its translation is CASSPRDGLYTF.

This chain joins TRBV29-1 and TRBJ2-5; 7 bases map to TRBD1. Germline CDR1 and CDR2: SQVTM and ANQGSEA. J was trimmed by 4 bases and V by 6 bases; bases with no gene match: 5. The CDR3 extends over 12 amino acids. The CDR3 loop is CSVRAGGETQYF. DNA of the CDR3: TGCAGCGTCAGAGCAGGGGGAGAGACCCAGTACTTC.